The 26 T cell receptor beta chains listed next were all sequenced from one sample in a study of graft-versus-host responses after intestinal transplantation. The assay was immunoSEQ multiplex PCR, and TCRdb's table has in-frame clones only and misses some. There are about 57,000 clones in the sample; 85% to 90% occur only once, and approximately 1.6% lies in the top ten. The specimen comprised PBMCs, sampled 26 days after transplant. The receptors originated from a human patient who received an intestinal transplant, so some T cells may come from the graft donor.

This chain joins TRBV19 and TRBJ1-5; possible D gene TRBD1, 6 bases. This CDR3 has 16 amino acids. Germline assignment: CDR1 LNHDA and CDR2 SQIVND (reference sequence). V was clipped by 5 bases and J by 3 bases, with 17 bases between them. The CDR3 region is CASSLNWDTVNQPQHF. In nucleotides, the CDR3 is TGTGCCAGTAGTCTCAACTGGGACACCGTCAATCAGCCCCAGCATTTT.

By sample fraction, this clone is medium-sized. J is TRBJ2-5 and V is TRBV28; D might be TRBD1 (6 bases). This CDR3 region has 17 residues. The V and J ends lost 2 bases and 0 bases respectively, with 16 bases between them. Germline-derived CDR1 and CDR2 are MDHEN and SYDVKM. CDR3 sequence: CASSLIRGGWYQETQYF. DNA of the CDR3: TGTGCCAGCAGTTTAATCAGGGGTGGCTGGTACCAAGAGACCCAGTACTTC.

J is TRBJ1-5 and V is TRBV2; tentative D call: TRBD1 (5 bases). Germline loops: CDR1 SNHLY, CDR2 FYNNEI. V was trimmed by 7 bases and J by 4 bases, leaving 14 bases between them. The CDR3 consists of 14 residues. The CDR3 loop is CASTRGGGNQPQHF. The CDR3 DNA is TGTGCCAGCACCCGTGGGGGAGGGAATCAGCCCCAGCATTTT.

The V gene is TRBV19, the J gene TRBJ2-3, with 7 bases that match TRBD2. The germline gives CDR1 LNHDA, CDR2 SQIVND (reference sequence). V shed 2 bases, J shed 3 bases, and the junction held 8 bases outside the gene matches. CDR3 length: 16 amino acids. The CDR3 DNA reads as TGTGCCAGTAGTATAAGCCCCCGGGGGGAAACAGATACGCAGTATTTT. It specifies CASSISPRGETDTQYF.

The chain employs TRBV4-1 and TRBJ2-5; TRBD2 aligns across 9 bases. J was trimmed by 5 bases and V by 2 bases; bases with no gene match: 6. The germline gives CDR1 MGHRA, CDR2 YSYEKL. This CDR3 contains 15 residues. The CDR3 DNA is TGCGCCAGCAGCCAACCGGCTAGCGGGATGGAGACCCAGTACTTC. This codes for CASSQPASGMETQYF.

The CDR3 DNA follows: TGTGCCAGCAGTTCCTACGACAGAGGATCCTACGAGCAGTACTTC. Protein product: CASSSYDRGSYEQYF. The chain employs TRBV6-5 and TRBJ2-7; D may be TRBD1 (5 bases). Germline CDR1 reads MNHEY; CDR2 reads SVGAGI. V lost 4 bases and J lost 1, with 14 bases in between. The CDR3 spans 15 residues.

In its sample, this clone was seen once. The chain joins TRBV28 to TRBJ2-5; 8 bases match TRBD2. After removal of 6 bases from V and 5 bases from J, the junction contained 2 bases not matched to a gene. The CDR3 length is 12 residues. The germline V gene has CDR1 MDHEN and CDR2 SYDVKM. CDR3 nucleotides: TGTGCCAGCAGGCGGGGGGAGGAGACCCAGTACTTC. It specifies CASRRGEETQYF.

CDR3: CATDRPNSGRGAYEQYF. CDR3 DNA: TGTGCCACAGACAGACCAAACTCCGGTAGGGGTGCCTACGAGCAGTACTTC. The rearrangement links TRBV2 to TRBJ2-7, with D tentatively TRBD1 (5 bases). CDR3 length equals 17 residues. V lost 10 bases to trimming and J lost 2 bases, with 27 bases between them. Germline lookup yields CDR1 SNHLY and CDR2 FYNNEI. Full variable domain (rest looked up from reference TRBV2 and TRBJ2-7): EPEVTQTPSHQVTQMGQEVILRCVPISNHLYFYWYRQILGQKVEFLVSFYNNEISEKSEIFDDQFSVERPDGSNFTLKIRSTKLEDSAMYFCATDRPNSGRGAYEQYFGPGTRLTVT.

V gene TRBV10-1 combines with J gene TRBJ2-1; D not resolved. Trimming took off 8 bases at V and 10 bases at J, with 12 bases between the two ends. CDR3 length equals 11 residues. CDR1 is WNHNN and CDR2 is SYGVQD in the germline V gene (reference sequence). DNA for the CDR3: TGCGCCAGCTCGGATAGCCGAGAGCAGTTCTTC. It translates to CASSDSREQFF.

The chain carries TRBV6-5 and TRBJ2-7; 11 bases line up with TRBD2. With 6 bases clipped from V and 2 bases from J, the junction kept 6 bases outside the gene matches. Germline V gene lookup returns CDR1 MNHEY and CDR2 SVGAGI. CDR3 length: 15 residues. Written as DNA, the CDR3 is TGTGCCAGCAGGGCAGGGACTAGCGGTACCTACGAGCAGTACTTC. This encodes CASRAGTSGTYEQYF.

The chain couples TRBV7-8 to TRBJ1-2; 9 nucleotides match TRBD1. The CDR3 loop spans 16 amino acids. Germline CDR1 reads SGHVS; CDR2 reads FQNEAQ. Trimming took 2 bases from V and 0 from J; bases not matched to a gene: 4. The CDR3 DNA sequence: TGTGCCAGCAGCTTACCCCGGGACAGGGCTAACTATGGCTACACCTTC. Amino acids: CASSLPRDRANYGYTF.

The V call is TRBV15, the J call TRBJ2-2, with TRBD2 as a possible D gene (6 bases). The germline V gene encodes CDR1 LNHNV and CDR2 YYDKDF (reference sequence). V was clipped by 4 bases and J by 4 bases, with 10 bases between them. The CDR3 runs 14 residues. CDR3 bases: TGTGCCACCAGCAAGACAGCGGGCACCGGGGAGCTGTTTTTT. Residues: CATSKTAGTGELFF. The full variable domain, its missing parts supplied by reference TRBV15 and TRBJ2-2, is DAMVIQNPRYQVTQFGKPVTLSCSQTLNHNVMYWYQQKSSQAPKLLFHYYDKDFNNEADTPDNFQSRRPNTSFCFLDIRSPGLGDTAMYLCATSKTAGTGELFFGEGSRLTVL.

The chain carries TRBV7-9 and TRBJ2-1; the D gene is possibly TRBD1 (5 bases). The germline CDR1 and CDR2 sequences are SEHNR and FQNEAQ (reference sequence). V shed 7 bases and J shed 6 bases, with 16 bases lying between them. The CDR3 is made up of 14 amino acids. This chain's CDR3 is CASKGQGPFNEQFF. The CDR3, as DNA: TGTGCCAGCAAGGGCCAGGGTCCCTTCAATGAGCAGTTCTTC.

The rearrangement links TRBV29-1 to TRBJ1-1; D is uncertain. V was pared by 3 bases and J by 6 bases, with 14 bases between. CDR1 and CDR2 from the germline V gene are SQVTM and ANQGSEA. This CDR3 is built from 13 residues. The DNA of the CDR3 is TGCAGCGTTGAGGAGTCCTGGTACGCTGAAGCTTTCTTT. Amino acids: CSVEESWYAEAFF.

The CDR3 loop reads CASSEQGIRYGYTF. CDR3 DNA sequence: TGTGCCAGCAGCGAGCAGGGGATTAGGTATGGCTACACCTTC. The chain recombines TRBV28 with TRBJ1-2; tentatively, D is TRBD1 (6 bases). Germline values: CDR1 MDHEN, CDR2 SYDVKM. CDR3 size: 14 residues. The ends were cut back, 6 bases at V and 5 bases at J, with 16 bases in the middle.

The CDR3 sequence: CASSPGGGATEKLFF. CDR3 nucleotides: TGTGCCAGCTCACCCGGCGGAGGGGCCACTGAAAAACTGTTTTTT. This chain joins TRBV18 and TRBJ1-4; a weak D match, TRBD1 (5 bases). V lost 3 bases and J lost 7, with 15 bases in between. CDR1 and CDR2 from the germline V gene are KGHSH and LQKENI. This CDR3 has 15 residues.

The chain links TRBV28 to TRBJ2-1; 7 bases match TRBD1. The CDR3 runs to 15 residues. V was pared by 6 bases and J by 5 bases, with 10 bases of the junction left unmatched. Per germline, CDR1 MDHEN and CDR2 SYDVKM. The CDR3 here is CASRTPGQFHNEQFF. The DNA for the CDR3 is TGTGCCAGCAGAACCCCGGGACAGTTCCACAATGAGCAGTTCTTC.

The chain employs TRBV28 and TRBJ2-1, with 7 bases fitting TRBD2. This CDR3 comprises 15 residues. V dropped 6 bases and J dropped 1; count of bases not matched to a gene: 6. CDR1 and CDR2 from the germline V gene are MDHEN and SYDVKM. DNA of the CDR3: TGTGCCAGCAGCCTTGGGACTATGTCCTACAATGAGCAGTTCTTC. It encodes CASSLGTMSYNEQFF.

This clone is a singleton in its sample. V and J are TRBV7-9 and TRBJ1-6; D not resolved. V dropped 5 bases and J dropped 10 bases, with 15 bases sitting between them. This CDR3 is built from 14 residues. CDR1 and CDR2 from the germline V gene are SEHNR and FQNEAQ (reference sequence). The CDR3: CASSPDYYGSPLHF. The CDR3 coding sequence is TGTGCCAGCAGCCCGGATTACTACGGGTCACCCCTCCACTTT.

The chain couples TRBV7-9 to TRBJ2-5, with 8 positions matching TRBD1. There are 14 residues in the CDR3. Trimming took 3 bases from V and 1 from J; bases not matched to a gene: 1. CDR1 and CDR2 (germline): SEHNR, FQNEAQ (reference sequence). DNA for the CDR3: TGTGCCAGCAGCTTTCAGGGGGCCCAAGAGACCCAGTACTTC. As protein: CASSFQGAQETQYF.

The chain combines TRBV7-2 with TRBJ1-1; D gene ambiguous. CDR1 and CDR2 (germline): SGHTA, FQGNSA. The CDR3 is made up of 14 amino acids. V was pared by 1 base and J by 10 bases, with 16 bases between. This chain's CDR3 is CASSLVPAGPGAFF. DNA of the CDR3: TGTGCCAGCAGCTTAGTTCCGGCGGGTCCGGGAGCTTTCTTT.

The V call is TRBV5-1, the J call TRBJ2-7; D uncertain. V lost 0 bases to trimming and J lost 4 bases, with 8 bases between them. This CDR3 comprises 13 residues. CDR1 SGHRS and CDR2 YFSETQ come from the germline V gene. The DNA of the CDR3 is TGCGCCAGCAGCTTGGGGCTAGATTACGAGCAGTACTTC. Translating it yields CASSLGLDYEQYF.

The V and J genes are TRBV7-4 and TRBJ1-4; D gene unclear. Germline-derived CDR1 and CDR2 are SGHVT and SQSDAQ. This CDR3 spans 18 amino acids. The V gene lost 5 bases and the J gene lost 0 bases, with 19 bases spanning the gap. CDR3 in DNA: TGTGCCAGCAGCGACCTTGAAGGCCGGGATGCAACTAATGAAAAACTGTTTTTT. Translated: CASSDLEGRDATNEKLFF. The whole variable domain, filled in from reference TRBV7-4 and TRBJ1-4, reads GAGVSQSPRYKVAKRGRDVALRCDSISGHVTLYWYRQTLGQGSEVLTYSQSDAQRDKSGRPSGRFSAERPERSVSTLKIQRTEQGDSAVYLCASSDLEGRDATNEKLFFGSGTQLSVL.

The chain joins TRBV27 to TRBJ2-2; 13 positions agree with TRBD2. The CDR3 covers 15 residues. With 10 bases clipped from V and 2 bases from J, the junction kept 4 bases outside the gene matches. Germline CDR1 reads MNHEY; CDR2 reads SMNVEV (reference sequence). The chain's CDR3 is CATTSGGANTGELFF. The CDR3 bases are TGTGCCACCACTAGCGGGGGGGCCAACACCGGGGAGCTGTTTTTT.

This clone has more than one count but fewer than ten. The chain carries TRBV10-1 and TRBJ2-3, with TRBD1 identical over 7 bases. Trimming cost V 3 bases and J 2 bases; bases outside gene matches: 8. There are 16 residues in the CDR3. CDR1 is WNHNN and CDR2 is SYGVQD in the germline V gene (reference sequence). The DNA of the CDR3 is TGCGCCAGCAGTGACGGACAGGAACTCCTCACAGATACGCAGTATTTT. This encodes CASSDGQELLTDTQYF.

V and J are TRBV7-3 and TRBJ2-2; 9 bases fit TRBD1. The CDR3 is made up of 17 amino acids. CDR1 is SGHTA and CDR2 is FQGTGA in the germline V gene. V was clipped by 5 bases and J by 2 bases; unmatched bases: 9. For the CDR3, the DNA is TGTGCCAGCAGCCCCAGCCCGGGACAGGGAAACACCGGGGAGCTGTTTTTT. This encodes CASSPSPGQGNTGELFF.